This TCR beta chain stems from a study of blood T cell repertoires in COVID-19. Overall study context: T cells, B-cell-depleted T cells, or PBMCs provided the cDNA or gDNA that served as material.

The assay was immunoSEQ multiplex PCR, and TCRdb's table has in-frame clones only and misses some. Here the sample spans 200,000 to 250,000 clones, roughly nine tenths being singletons. Sequenced material: PBMCs or T cells enriched from blood (not recorded which). This TCR came from a woman under 30 in a cohort exposed to, infected with or recovered from COVID-19 (not recorded which).

The CDR3 sequence: CATSDPGTSGDSYNEQFF. The CDR3 DNA sequence: TGTGCCACCAGTGATCCCGGGACTAGCGGGGACTCCTACAATGAGCAGTTCTTC. The chain has TRBV24-1 and TRBJ2-1; 13 positions match TRBD2. Per the germline V gene, CDR1 is KGHDR and CDR2 is SFDVKD. After removal of 3 bases from V and 0 bases from J, the junction contained 4 bases not matched to a gene. The CDR3 has 18 residues.